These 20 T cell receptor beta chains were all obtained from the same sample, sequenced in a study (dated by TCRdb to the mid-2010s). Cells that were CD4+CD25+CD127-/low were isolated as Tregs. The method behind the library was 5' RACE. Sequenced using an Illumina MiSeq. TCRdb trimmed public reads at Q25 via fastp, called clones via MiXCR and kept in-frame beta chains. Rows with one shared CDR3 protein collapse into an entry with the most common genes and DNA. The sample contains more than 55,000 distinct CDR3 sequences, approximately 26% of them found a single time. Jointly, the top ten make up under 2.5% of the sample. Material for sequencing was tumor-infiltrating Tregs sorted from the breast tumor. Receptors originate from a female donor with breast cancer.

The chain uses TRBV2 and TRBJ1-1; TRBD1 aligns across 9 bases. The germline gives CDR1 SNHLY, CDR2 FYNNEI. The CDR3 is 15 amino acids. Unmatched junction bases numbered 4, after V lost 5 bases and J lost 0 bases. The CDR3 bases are TGTGCCAGCAGTCAACAGGGGGCGATGAACACTGAAGCTTTCTTT. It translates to CASSQQGAMNTEAFF.

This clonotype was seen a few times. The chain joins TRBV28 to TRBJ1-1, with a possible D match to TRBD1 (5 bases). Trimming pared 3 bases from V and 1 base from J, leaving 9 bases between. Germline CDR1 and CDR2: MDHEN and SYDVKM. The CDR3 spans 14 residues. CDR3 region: CASSLWGRNTEAFF. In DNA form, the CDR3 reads TGTGCCAGCAGTTTGTGGGGGAGGAACACTGAAGCTTTCTTT.

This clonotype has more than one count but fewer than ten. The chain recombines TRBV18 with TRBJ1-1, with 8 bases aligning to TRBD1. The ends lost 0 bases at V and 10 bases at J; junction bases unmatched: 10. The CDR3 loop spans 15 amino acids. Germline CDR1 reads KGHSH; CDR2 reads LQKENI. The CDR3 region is CASSPPSGQGRSAFF. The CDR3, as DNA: TGTGCCAGCTCACCACCGTCCGGACAGGGTAGATCAGCTTTCTTT.

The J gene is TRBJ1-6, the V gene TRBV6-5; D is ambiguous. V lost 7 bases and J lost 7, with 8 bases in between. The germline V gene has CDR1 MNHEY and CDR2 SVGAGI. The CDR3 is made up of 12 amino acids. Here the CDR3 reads CASTSGNSPLHF. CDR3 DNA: TGTGCCAGCACCTCGGGGAATTCACCCCTCCACTTT.

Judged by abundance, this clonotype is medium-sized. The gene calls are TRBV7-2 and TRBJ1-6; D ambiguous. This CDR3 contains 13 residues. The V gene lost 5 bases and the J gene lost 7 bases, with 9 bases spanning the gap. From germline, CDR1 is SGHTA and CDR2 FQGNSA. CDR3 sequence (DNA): TGTGCCAGCAGCGTCGGAGCGAATTCACCCCTCCACTTT. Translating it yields CASSVGANSPLHF.

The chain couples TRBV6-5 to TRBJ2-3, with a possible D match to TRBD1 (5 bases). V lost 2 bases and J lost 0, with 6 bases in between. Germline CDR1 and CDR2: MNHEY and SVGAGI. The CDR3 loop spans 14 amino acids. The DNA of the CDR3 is TGTGCCAGCAGTTACGACAGTAGCACAGATACGCAGTATTTT. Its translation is CASSYDSSTDTQYF.

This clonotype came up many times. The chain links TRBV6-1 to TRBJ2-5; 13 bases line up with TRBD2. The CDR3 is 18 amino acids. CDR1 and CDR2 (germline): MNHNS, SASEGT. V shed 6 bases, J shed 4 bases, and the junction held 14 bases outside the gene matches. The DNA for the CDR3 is TGTGCCAGCAGCGCACTATCACTAGCGGGGGGGCGCAGAGAGACCCAGTACTTC. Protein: CASSALSLAGGRRETQYF.

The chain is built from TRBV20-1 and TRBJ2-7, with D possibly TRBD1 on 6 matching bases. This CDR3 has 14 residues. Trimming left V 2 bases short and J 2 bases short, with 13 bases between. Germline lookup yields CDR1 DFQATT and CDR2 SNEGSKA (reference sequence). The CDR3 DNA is TGCAGTGCTAGAACGGATAGGACAGCCTACGAGCAGTACTTC. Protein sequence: CSARTDRTAYEQYF.

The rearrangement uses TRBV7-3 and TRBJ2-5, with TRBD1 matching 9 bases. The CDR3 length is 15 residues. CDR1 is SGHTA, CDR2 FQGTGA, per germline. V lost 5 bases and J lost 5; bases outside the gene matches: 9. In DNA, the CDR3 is TGTGCCAGCAGCCTGACAGGGGGAGGAGTGGAGACCCAGTACTTC. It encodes CASSLTGGGVETQYF.

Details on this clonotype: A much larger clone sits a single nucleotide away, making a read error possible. CDR3: CASSKRADSGNAIYF. The CDR3 DNA follows: TGTGCCAGCAGCAAAAGGGCGGATTCTGGAAACGCCATATATTTT. The gene calls are TRBV6-5 and TRBJ1-3; no clear D. Per the germline V gene, CDR1 is MNHEY and CDR2 is SVGAGI. This CDR3 is 15 amino acids long.

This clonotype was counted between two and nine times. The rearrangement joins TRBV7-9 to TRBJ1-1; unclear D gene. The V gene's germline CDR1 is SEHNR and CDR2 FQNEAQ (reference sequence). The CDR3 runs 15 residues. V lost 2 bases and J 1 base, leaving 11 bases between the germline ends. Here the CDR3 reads CASSLRMAGNTEAFF. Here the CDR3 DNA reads TGTGCCAGCAGCTTACGGATGGCGGGGAACACTGAAGCTTTCTTT.

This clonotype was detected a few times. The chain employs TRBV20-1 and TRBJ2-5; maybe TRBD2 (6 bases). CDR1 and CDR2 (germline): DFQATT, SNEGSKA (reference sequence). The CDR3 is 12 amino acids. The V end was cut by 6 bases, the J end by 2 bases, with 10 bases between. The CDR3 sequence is CSAIREQETQYF. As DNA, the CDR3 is TGCAGTGCGATCCGGGAGCAAGAGACCCAGTACTTC.

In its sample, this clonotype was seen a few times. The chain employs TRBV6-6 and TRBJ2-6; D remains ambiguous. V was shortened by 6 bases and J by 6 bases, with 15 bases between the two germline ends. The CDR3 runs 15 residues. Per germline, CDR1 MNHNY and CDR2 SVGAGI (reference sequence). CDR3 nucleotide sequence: TGTGCCAGCAGAGTCATCGGTGTGGAGGCCAACGTCCTGACTTTC. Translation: CASRVIGVEANVLTF.

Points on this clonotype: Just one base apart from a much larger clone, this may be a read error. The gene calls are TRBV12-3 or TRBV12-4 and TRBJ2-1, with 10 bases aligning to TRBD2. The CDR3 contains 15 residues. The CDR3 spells CASSLLGLAGAEQLF. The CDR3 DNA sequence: TGTGCCAGCAGTTTACTGGGTCTAGCGGGAGCTGAGCAGCTCTTC.

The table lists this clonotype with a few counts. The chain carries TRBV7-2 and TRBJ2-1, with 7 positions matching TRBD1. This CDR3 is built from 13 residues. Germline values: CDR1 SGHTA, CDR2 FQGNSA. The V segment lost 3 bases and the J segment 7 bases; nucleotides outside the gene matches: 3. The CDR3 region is CASSLTGRNEQFF. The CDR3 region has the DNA TGTGCCAGCAGCTTGACAGGGCGGAATGAGCAGTTCTTC.

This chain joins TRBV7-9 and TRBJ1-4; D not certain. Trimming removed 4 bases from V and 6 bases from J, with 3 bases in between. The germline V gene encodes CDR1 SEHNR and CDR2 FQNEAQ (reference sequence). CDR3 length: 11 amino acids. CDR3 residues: CASSWDEKLFF. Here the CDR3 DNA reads TGTGCCAGCAGCTGGGATGAAAAACTGTTTTTT.

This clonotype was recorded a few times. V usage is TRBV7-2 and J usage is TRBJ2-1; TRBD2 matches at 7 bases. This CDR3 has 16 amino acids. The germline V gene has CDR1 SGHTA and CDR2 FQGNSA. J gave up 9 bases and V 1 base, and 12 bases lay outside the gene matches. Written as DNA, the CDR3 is TGTGCCAGCAGCTTAGGCGGGGGACTCCCAGGAGGTGAGCAGTTCTTC. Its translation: CASSLGGGLPGGEQFF. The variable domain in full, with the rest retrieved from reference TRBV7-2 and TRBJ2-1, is GAGVSQSPSNKVTEKGKDVELRCDPISGHTALYWYRQSLGQGLEFLIYFQGNSAPDKSGLPSDRFSAERTGGSVSTLTIQRTQQEDSAVYLCASSLGGGLPGGEQFFGPGTRLTVL.

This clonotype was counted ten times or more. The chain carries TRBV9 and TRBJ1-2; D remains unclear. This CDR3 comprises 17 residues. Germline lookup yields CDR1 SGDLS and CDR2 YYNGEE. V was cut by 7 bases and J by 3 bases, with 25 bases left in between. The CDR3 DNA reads TGTGCCAGCGGATACAACTCGAGGACTCCTGGGCACTATGGCTACACCTTC. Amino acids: CASGYNSRTPGHYGYTF.

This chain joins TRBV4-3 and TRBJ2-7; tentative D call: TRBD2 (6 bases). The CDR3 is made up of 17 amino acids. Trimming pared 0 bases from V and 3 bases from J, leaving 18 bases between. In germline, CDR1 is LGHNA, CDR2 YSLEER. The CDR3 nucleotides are TGCGCCAGCAGCCAAGAGGGGGGAAGGTCGGGCATCTACGAGCAGTACTTC. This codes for CASSQEGGRSGIYEQYF.

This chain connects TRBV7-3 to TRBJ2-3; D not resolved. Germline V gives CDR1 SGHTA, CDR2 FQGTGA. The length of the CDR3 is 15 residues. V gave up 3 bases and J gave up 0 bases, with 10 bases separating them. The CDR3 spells CASSLTVTSTDTQYF. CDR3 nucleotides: TGTGCCAGCAGCTTGACGGTAACTAGCACAGATACGCAGTATTTT.